Below are 14 T cell receptor beta chains sequenced from a single sample in a study of shared clonotypes between healthy human individuals. The protocol was immunoSEQ multiplex PCR, while the TCRdb copy is restricted to in-frame clones and leaves out a portion. The data show around 2.5 million clones, roughly 93% seen once. Specimen: naive CD4+ T cells from PBMCs. Subset here: CD45RA+ positively selected. The source is a man in his late teens or twenties in good health. Some clones in this sample may be carry-over from other donors' samples.

The CDR3 sequence: CASSRENYGYTF. In DNA, the CDR3 is TGTGCCAGCAGCCGCGAGAACTATGGCTACACCTTC. V gene TRBV7-8 combines with J gene TRBJ1-2, with D uncertain. V gave up 5 bases and J gave up 2 bases, with 6 bases separating them. Per the germline V gene, CDR1 is SGHVS and CDR2 is FQNEAQ. CDR3 length: 12 residues.

This CDR3 is CASSLWTGSYNEQFF. The CDR3 nucleotides are TGTGCCAGCAGCTTGTGGACGGGATCCTACAATGAGCAGTTCTTC. The V call is TRBV5-5, the J call TRBJ2-1; maybe TRBD2 (5 bases). The CDR3 has 15 amino acids. Germline CDR1 reads SGHKS; CDR2 reads YYEKEE (reference sequence). The V gene lost 1 base and the J gene lost 1 base, with 9 bases spanning the gap.

The rearrangement joins TRBV5-1 to TRBJ2-1; perhaps TRBD2 as D (6 bases). The CDR3 has 13 amino acids. With 6 bases removed from V and 7 bases from J, the gap between germline ends came to 14 bases. Germline V lookup: CDR1 SGHRS, CDR2 YFSETQ. The CDR3 here is CASTRGLGNEQFF. CDR3 sequence (DNA): TGCGCCAGCACTCGGGGGTTAGGGAATGAGCAGTTCTTC. The full variable domain, rest sourced from reference TRBV5-1 and TRBJ2-1, is KAGVTQTPRYLIKTRGQQVTLSCSPISGHRSVSWYQQTPGQGLQFLFEYFSETQRNKGNFPGRFSGRQFSNSRSEMNVSTLELGDSALYLCASTRGLGNEQFFGPGTRLTVL.

Remarks on this clone: The junction does not match germline at one end; this may be a read error. V is TRBV9 and J is TRBJ1-2; D call uncertain. The germline V gene encodes CDR1 SGDLS and CDR2 YYNGEE. The CDR3 runs 11 residues. Written as DNA, the CDR3 is TGTGCCAGCAGCGTAGCCGGGCCTCCACACTTC. It yields the protein CASSVAGPPHF. The full variable domain, completed using reference TRBV9 and TRBJ1-2, is DSGVTQTPKHLITATGQRVTLRCSPRSGDLSVYWYQQSLDQGLQFLIQYYNGEERAKGNILERFSAQQFPDLHSELNLSSLELGDSALYFCASSVAGPPHFGSGTRLTVV.

The chain carries TRBV7-8 and TRBJ1-6; D call uncertain. V was cut by 5 bases and J by 10 bases, with 15 bases left in between. This CDR3 spans 14 amino acids. Germline values: CDR1 SGHVS, CDR2 FQNEAQ. The CDR3 nucleotides are TGTGCCAGCAGCCCCCGGGCCCGCGTGTCACCCCTCCACTTT. Translation gives CASSPRARVSPLHF. Full variable domain (remainder filled in from reference TRBV7-8 and TRBJ1-6): GAGVSQSPRYKVAKRGQDVALRCDPISGHVSLFWYQQALGQGPEFLTYFQNEAQLDKSGLPSDRFFAERPEGSVSTLKIQRTQQEDSAVYLCASSPRARVSPLHFGNGTRLTVT.

The chain links TRBV4-1 to TRBJ1-2, with 7 bases identical to TRBD1. With V trimmed by 4 bases and J by 7 bases, 12 bases remained unmatched. The CDR3 has 15 residues. Germline V gene data show CDR1 as MGHRA and CDR2 as YSYEKL. The CDR3 here is CASSPLTGTFRGYTF. The CDR3 nucleotides read TGCGCCAGCAGCCCCCTGACAGGGACTTTTCGTGGCTACACCTTC.

The V call is TRBV28, the J call TRBJ2-3; D gene unclear. This CDR3 comprises 16 residues. Germline loops: CDR1 MDHEN, CDR2 SYDVKM. With 5 bases removed from V and 0 bases from J, the gap between germline ends came to 15 bases. CDR3 bases: TGTGCCAGCAGTGACCGCCGGATCTCTAGCACAGATACGCAGTATTTT. The encoded protein is CASSDRRISSTDTQYF. The variable domain in full, with the rest retrieved from reference TRBV28 and TRBJ2-3, is DVKVTQSSRYLVKRTGEKVFLECVQDMDHENMFWYRQDPGLGLRLIYFSYDVKMKEKGDIPEGYSVSREKKERFSLILESASTNQTSMYLCASSDRRISSTDTQYFGPGTRLTVL.

The chain couples TRBV19 to TRBJ1-3; tentatively, D is TRBD1 (5 bases). V dropped 7 bases and J dropped 4 bases, with 14 bases sitting between them. The CDR3 totals 14 residues. In germline, CDR1 is LNHDA, CDR2 SQIVND (reference sequence). This CDR3 reads CASMGRGAGNTIYF. Here the CDR3 DNA reads TGTGCCAGTATGGGCAGAGGGGCAGGAAACACCATATATTTT.

J is TRBJ1-4 and V is TRBV5-8; 10 bases agree with TRBD1. Germline V gene data show CDR1 as SGHTS and CDR2 as YDEGEE. The trim removed 4 bases at V and 8 bases at J, leaving 2 bases unmatched. The CDR3 loop spans 13 amino acids. The CDR3 nucleotides are TGTGCCAGCAGCACGGACAGGGGGGAAAAACTGTTTTTT. As protein: CASSTDRGEKLFF.

Written as DNA, the CDR3 is TGTGCCAGCAGCTGGACTAGCGCACCATACAATGAGCAGTTCTTC. Its translation: CASSWTSAPYNEQFF. The chain joins TRBV6-5 to TRBJ2-1; 9 bases are shared with TRBD2. The CDR3 has 15 amino acids. Per germline, CDR1 MNHEY and CDR2 SVGAGI. The J segment lost 4 bases and the V segment lost 6 bases, leaving 7 bases of the junction unmatched.

The rearrangement uses TRBV6-1 and TRBJ2-7; D call uncertain. Germline V lookup: CDR1 MNHNS, CDR2 SASEGT. The CDR3 has 9 residues. V gave up 8 bases and J gave up 7 bases, with 6 bases separating them. The CDR3 is CASGREQYF. The CDR3 DNA follows: TGTGCCAGCGGTAGAGAGCAGTACTTC.

The gene calls are TRBV7-2 and TRBJ2-5; 9 nucleotides align to TRBD2. Germline assignment: CDR1 SGHTA and CDR2 FQGNSA. The J segment lost 5 bases and the V segment lost 2 bases, leaving 6 bases of the junction unmatched. The length of the CDR3 is 15 residues. Here the CDR3 reads CASSLRAGGEETQYF. CDR3 coding DNA: TGTGCCAGCAGCTTAAGGGCGGGAGGGGAGGAGACCCAGTACTTC.

J is TRBJ2-7 and V is TRBV2; weak D call: TRBD1 (6 bases). V lost 6 bases to trimming and J lost 6 bases, with 18 bases between them. This CDR3 spans 14 amino acids. Germline V gives CDR1 SNHLY, CDR2 FYNNEI. The CDR3 spells CASSRLPRTAEQYF. The CDR3 DNA sequence: TGTGCCAGCAGCAGACTTCCCCGGACAGCCGAGCAGTACTTC.

The CDR3 sequence: CASSMWGTSGSTADTQYF. DNA for the CDR3: TGTGCCAGTAGTATGTGGGGGACTAGCGGGAGTACGGCAGATACGCAGTATTTT. The chain is built from TRBV19 and TRBJ2-3; 14 bases match TRBD2. This CDR3 spans 18 amino acids. The V and J ends lost 3 bases and 4 bases, in that order; junction bases with no gene match: 9. In germline, CDR1 is LNHDA, CDR2 SQIVND (reference sequence).